Sequencing of this T cell receptor (beta chain) was carried out in a study of T cell repertoires in cytomegalovirus infection (dated by TCRdb to between 2018 and 2020). In terms of the full investigation: Alongside well-studied HLA-B-restricted epitopes, the peptide stimulations were aimed at recently identified HLA-C-restricted CMV epitopes, whose presentation resists viral immunomodulation. Donor HLA type was relevant to the analysis, as public TCR beta signatures indicated carriage of CMV infection together with the matching HLA type.

Paper-wide results and their limitations: In both this cohort and an independent roughly 350-donor cohort, the cumulative frequency of public TCR beta family members distinguished carriers of CMV infection plus the relevant HLA type. The ex vivo response was dominated by HLA-C-restricted CMV-specific TCR beta clonotypes, which also provided the single most frequent clonotype in two of eight donors.

The run used an Illumina HiSeq 1500. In TCRdb, the public reads were trimmed at Q25 with fastp and aligned with MiXCR, with productive beta chains retained. Rows merge per CDR3 protein into single entries with the most common DNA and genes. The sample table shows over 250,000 distinct CDR3 sequences, and 20% to 25% are seen once. Approximately 20% of the sample is held by the ten biggest clonotypes. This clonotype was detected ten times or more. Its binding antigen is unknown. Per-base qualities were not stored, and no clone one base away is much larger. V lost 4 bases and J lost 1 base; the stretch between them is 7 bases long. The CDR3 runs 14 residues from the cysteine to the phenylalanine. Only the CDR3 part of the read is kept: 42 bases, read in frame from the first base. CDR1 and CDR2, looked up from the germline V gene (reference sequence), are SEHNR and FQNEAQ. This sample's treatment or condition label indicates: in vitro stimulation with specific CMV peptide epitopes to enrich CMV-specific T cells.

This sequence uses TRBV7-9 and TRBJ1-4; confidence is insufficient to name the D gene. The receptor was isolated from a human donor in good health (CMV status not recorded). Some clones in this sample may be carry-over from other donors' samples. The sequencing used cultured PBMCs, collected from culture after CMV antigen stimulation. CDR3 reads: CASSSDQTNEKLFF. The bases are TGTGCCAGCAGCTCAGACCAAACTAATGAAAAACTGTTTTTT.